This T cell receptor beta chain originates from a study of blood T cell repertoires in COVID-19. Measured with immunoSEQ multiplex PCR; TCRdb has only the in-frame clones, and not every one. The sample has roughly 240,000 clones; approximately 83% are singletons. Looked up from germline, CDR1 is SGHRS and CDR2 is YFSETQ. The CDR3 spans 15 residues. After removal of 3 bases from V and 1 base from J, the junction contained 6 bases not matched to a gene. The participants were between about 18 and 90 years old and came from some 25 US areas. Cohort allocation depended upon clinical history that participants reported. Exposed participants encountered a COVID-19 case during the 2 weeks preceding study entry.

The sequence derives from a middle-aged woman who had been exposed to COVID-19. Sequences were obtained from PBMCs or T cells enriched from blood (not recorded which). The chain combines TRBV5-1 with TRBJ1-1, with TRBD1 matching over 7 bases. Written as DNA, the CDR3 is TGCGCCAGCAGCTCTTCGACAGGGCGGAACACTGAAGCTTTCTTT. It is translated as CASSSSTGRNTEAFF.